Here is one T cell receptor (beta chain) with its context. Per the original data handling: By means of reference gene primer amplification, nucleated cell counts were estimated. Profiled with immunoSEQ multiplex PCR; TCRdb holds only in-frame clones, not every one. The D gene and trimming were derived from the DNA, and the V and J assignments and clone size from that table. The data contain 250,000 to 300,000 clones, 65% to 90% of them seen just once; the ten biggest clones take up 2.5% to 3%. The entry originates in a study of blood T cell repertoires in COVID-19. Study context: Both acute and convalescent COVID-19 samples were obtained from the United States, Italy and Spain. T cells, B-cell-depleted T cells, or PBMCs provided the cDNA or gDNA that served as material.

Germline CDR1 is LNHDA and CDR2 is SQIVND (reference sequence). J lost 6 bases, V lost 2 bases, and 6 bases had no gene match. This CDR3 is 15 amino acids long. The sequencing input was peripheral blood. The receptor was isolated from a woman in her sixties or seventies with active or convalescent COVID-19. V gene TRBV19 combines with J gene TRBJ2-1, with TRBD2 matching over 8 bases. The CDR3 loop reads CASSITGGRANEQFF. The CDR3 coding sequence is TGTGCCAGTAGTATAACGGGGGGGCGGGCCAATGAGCAGTTCTTC.